A single sample gave rise to the 4 T cell receptor beta chains below, sequenced in a study of blood T cell repertoires in COVID-19. The table came from immunoSEQ multiplex PCR; TCRdb's copy has only in-frame clones and leaves some out. The sample consists of fewer than 85,000 clones, roughly 85% of them appearing once. The sample was peripheral blood. Receptors originate from a man between 60 and 75 years old with active or convalescent COVID-19.

V and J are TRBV20-1 and TRBJ1-4; possible D gene TRBD1, 6 bases. This CDR3 region has 13 residues. V lost 3 bases and J 6 bases, leaving 11 bases between the germline ends. The germline CDR1 and CDR2 sequences are DFQATT and SNEGSKA (reference sequence). This CDR3 is CSASSQGHEKLFF. As DNA, the CDR3 is TGCAGTGCTAGTAGTCAGGGGCATGAAAAACTGTTTTTT.

The chain recombines TRBV6-5 with TRBJ2-7, with D possibly matching TRBD2 (6 bases). Per germline, CDR1 MNHEY and CDR2 SVGAGI. The CDR3 extends over 14 amino acids. Trimming stripped 8 bases from V and 6 bases from J, with 20 bases between. The CDR3 loop is CASLDSLATGEQYF. The CDR3 bases are TGTGCCAGCTTAGACAGCCTAGCGACGGGCGAGCAGTACTTC.

The chain combines TRBV11-2 with TRBJ1-2; 7 bases are a match to TRBD1. The length of the CDR3 is 14 residues. The germline gives CDR1 SGHAT, CDR2 FQNNGV. With 2 bases clipped from V and 5 bases from J, the junction kept 5 bases outside the gene matches. This CDR3 is CASSLFGTDYGYTF. CDR3 coding DNA: TGTGCCAGCAGCTTATTCGGGACAGATTATGGCTACACCTTC.

The gene calls are TRBV19 and TRBJ1-5, with unresolved D. V was cut by 3 bases and J by 7 bases, with 13 bases left in between. The CDR3 is made up of 14 amino acids. CDR1 is LNHDA and CDR2 is SQIVND in the germline V gene (reference sequence). This chain's CDR3 is CASSIKSGRQPQHF. In DNA, the CDR3 is TGTGCCAGTAGTATTAAGTCAGGTAGACAGCCCCAGCATTTT.